This TCR beta chain was sequenced for a study of cytomegalovirus exposure and HLA in healthy donors. The CDR3 is made up of 12 amino acids. Germline V gene data show CDR1 as SGHTA and CDR2 as FQGTGA. The V end lost 4 bases, the J end lost 7 bases, and 10 bases lay between the germline ends. Vbeta (60) and Jbeta (13) primers were used in the PCR. Method: immunoSEQ multiplex PCR; TCRdb's copy keeps in-frame clones and lacks some. The sample includes approximately 150,000 clones, about three quarters of them seen just once. J is TRBJ1-1 and V is TRBV7-3; possible D gene TRBD1, 5 bases. This sequence was found in a woman under 40 in good health and CMV-seronegative. Sequenced material: PBMCs. The CDR3 DNA follows: TGTGCCAGCAGCTCCCGACAGCATGAAGCTTTCTTT. The encoded protein is CASSSRQHEAFF.